This T cell receptor (beta chain) originates from a study of cytomegalovirus exposure and HLA in healthy donors. It was with 60 Vbeta and 13 Jbeta primers that the PCR ran. Libraries were prepared by immunoSEQ multiplex PCR; TCRdb keeps only in-frame clonotypes and omits some of them. The sample comprises fewer than 120,000 clones, about three quarters of which are singletons, and 1% to 1.5% rests with the top ten. Sequencing used PBMCs. The TCR sequence derives from a woman aged 25 to 39 in good health and CMV-seronegative.

DNA of the CDR3: TGTGCCACCAGCAGAGATCGGACAGGGGGTGCCTACGAGCAGTACTTC. Protein: CATSRDRTGGAYEQYF. This rearrangement joins TRBV15 to TRBJ2-7; 10 positions match TRBD1. CDR3 length: 16 amino acids. J gave up 2 bases and V 0 bases, and 4 bases lay outside the gene matches. Germline CDR1 is LNHNV and CDR2 is YYDKDF (reference sequence).